Below, 7 T cell receptor beta chains from the same sample are listed, as sequenced in a study of molecular identifiers for immune sequencing clone quantification. In TCRdb, the PCR reads were re-called with MiXCR into one record per CDR3 protein. The sample consists of some 320,000 distinct CDR3 sequences, over 20% of them appearing once. Source material: naive CD8+ T cells from blood, with Jurkat cell RNA spiked in. Subset specified: FACS-sorted CD8+CD4-CCR7+CD45RA+ naive T cells. These receptors were obtained from a human donor in good health. Some libraries in this study had Jurkat cell RNA spiked in.

There are many counts of this clonotype. The CDR3, as DNA: TGTGCCAGCAGTTTATCACAGATTAATGAAAAACTGTTTTTT. Residues: CASSLSQINEKLFF. The gene calls are TRBV28 and TRBJ1-4; D is undetermined. CDR1 is MDHEN and CDR2 is SYDVKM in the germline V gene. The CDR3 length is 14 residues. V was trimmed by 1 base and J by 4 bases, leaving 7 bases between them.

This clonotype was picked up many times. The chain is built from TRBV28 and TRBJ2-3; 11 bases are a match to TRBD1. This CDR3 is built from 16 residues. Per germline, CDR1 MDHEN and CDR2 SYDVKM. The V and J ends lost 5 bases and 3 bases, in that order; junction bases with no gene match: 7. The chain's CDR3 is CASSLWTGGVTDTQYF. The CDR3 bases are TGTGCCAGCAGTCTCTGGACAGGGGGCGTAACAGATACGCAGTATTTT.

The table lists this clonotype with many counts. This sequence joins TRBV28 and TRBJ1-1, with TRBD1 identical over 7 bases. CDR1 is MDHEN, CDR2 SYDVKM, per germline. The V and J ends lost 6 bases and 0 bases, in that order; junction bases with no gene match: 7. The CDR3 loop spans 15 amino acids. The CDR3 loop is CASRPRTGMNTEAFF. The CDR3 DNA reads as TGTGCCAGCAGACCCCGGACAGGAATGAACACTGAAGCTTTCTTT. Based on the CDR3 plus reference TRBV28 and TRBJ1-1, the full variable domain is DVKVTQSSRYLVKRTGEKVFLECVQDMDHENMFWYRQDPGLGLRLIYFSYDVKMKEKGDIPEGYSVSREKKERFSLILESASTNQTSMYLCASRPRTGMNTEAFFGQGTRLTVV.

About this clonotype: This sequence may be a read error, since a much larger clone differs from it by one base. The chain is built from TRBV9 and TRBJ1-2, with 7 positions matching TRBD1. Per germline, CDR1 SGDLS and CDR2 YYNGEE. The junction had 9 bases not matched to a gene; V was cut back by 7 bases and J by 3 bases. There are 14 residues in the CDR3. The CDR3 loop is CASGTTGAHYGYTF. As DNA, the CDR3 is TGTGCCAGCGGCACCACAGGGGCCCACTATGGCTACACCTTC.

This clonotype was counted many times. This sequence joins TRBV7-9 and TRBJ2-1; tentatively, D is TRBD2 (6 bases). Germline V CDR1 and CDR2: SEHNR, FQNEAQ (reference sequence). V shed 1 base and J shed 8 bases, with 9 bases lying between them. The length of the CDR3 is 13 residues. The CDR3 coding sequence is TGTGCCAGCAGCTTAGGTCCGGGGGATGAGCAGTTCTTC. Its translation: CASSLGPGDEQFF.

Points on this clonotype: Germline is not matched at one junction end, which may reflect a read error. In DNA form, the CDR3 reads TGTGCCAGTACCCTGACAGGGGGCACTAAAGCTTTCTTT. Protein product: CASTLTGGTKAFF. The chain employs TRBV19 and TRBJ1-1; 10 nucleotides agree with TRBD1. The length of the CDR3 is 13 residues. The germline V gene encodes CDR1 LNHDA and CDR2 SQIVND (reference sequence).

The V gene is TRBV5-6, the J gene TRBJ2-6; D might be TRBD1 (6 bases). This CDR3 comprises 18 residues. The germline V and J ends were trimmed by 6 bases and 0 bases, with 19 bases remaining between them. Germline CDR1 is SGHDT and CDR2 is YYEEEE. This CDR3 reads CASTQDSIVPSGANVLTF. The CDR3 DNA is TGTGCCAGCACCCAGGACAGCATAGTTCCCTCTGGGGCCAACGTCCTGACTTTC. The full variable domain, in which reference TRBV5-6 and TRBJ2-6 provide the parts outside the CDR3, is DAGVTQSPTHLIKTRGQQVTLRCSPKSGHDTVSWYQQALGQGPQFIFQYYEEEERQRGNFPDRFSGHQFPNYSSELNVNALLLGDSALYLCASTQDSIVPSGANVLTFGAGSRLTVL.